This T cell receptor beta chain stems from a study of blood T cell repertoires in COVID-19. Looking at the study overall: The United States, Italy and Spain provided the acute and convalescent COVID-19 samples. Sources were T cells, B-cell-depleted T cells, or PBMCs; the material itself was cDNA or gDNA.

Authors' processing steps: Counts of nucleated cells, estimated from reference gene primer amplification, were obtained. Libraries were prepared by immunoSEQ multiplex PCR; TCRdb keeps only in-frame clonotypes and omits some of them. D and trimming were read from the DNA, whereas the V and J calls and clone size are those reported in that table. The sample lists some 91,000 clones; more than 75% were seen once. V was trimmed by 0 bases and J by 2 bases, leaving 5 bases between them. The CDR3 length is 14 residues. Germline CDR1 reads SNHLY; CDR2 reads FYNNEI. The sequenced material came from peripheral blood. The chain joins TRBV2 to TRBJ1-5, with unresolved D. The sequence was collected from a man between 65 and 79 years old with acute or convalescent COVID-19. The CDR3 nucleotides read TGTGCCAGCAGTGAAGCCGGGGGCAATCAGCCCCAGCATTTT. This gives the protein CASSEAGGNQPQHF.